What follows are 8 T cell receptor beta chains derived from one specimen sequenced in a study of T cell changes during pregnancy in multiple sclerosis. The repertoire was sequenced with immunoSEQ multiplex PCR; TCRdb's copy has only in-frame clones and lacks some. The sample contains 85,000 to 120,000 clones, roughly 89% of which appear only once. The material was peripheral blood, obtained before pregnancy. The receptor set was obtained from a female donor with multiple sclerosis, enrolled in a pregnancy study.

The genes are TRBV2 and TRBJ2-7; TRBD1 matches at 7 bases. The V gene end was trimmed by 7 bases and the J gene end by 4 bases; junction bases not matched to a gene: 4. CDR1 and CDR2 (germline): SNHLY, FYNNEI. CDR3 length: 12 amino acids. The CDR3: CASILTGYEQYF. The DNA of the CDR3 is TGTGCCAGCATTTTGACAGGGTACGAGCAGTACTTC.

The chain has TRBV5-1 and TRBJ2-7; tentative D call: TRBD1 (5 bases). The end of the DNA fits TRBJ2-5 better, so the J call may be wrong. The CDR3 sequence is 15 residues long. Germline V lookup: CDR1 SGHRS, CDR2 YFSETQ. CDR3 in DNA: TGCGCCAGCAGCTTGTTAAGGGGTGGACGGGAGACCCAGTACTTC. Its translation: CASSLLRGGRETQYF.

The V call is TRBV5-1, the J call TRBJ1-1; 7 bases agree with TRBD1. Germline CDR1 is SGHRS and CDR2 is YFSETQ. The CDR3 spans 16 residues. After removal of 5 bases from V and 0 bases from J, the junction contained 10 bases not matched to a gene. The CDR3 nucleotides read TGCGCCAGCAGTAAAGAGGGGGCCGGACTGAACACTGAAGCTTTCTTT. This codes for CASSKEGAGLNTEAFF.

This chain uses TRBV6-5 with TRBJ2-1; tentative D call: TRBD2 (6 bases). The CDR3 totals 14 residues. Trimming removed 2 bases at V and 6 bases at J, with 11 bases between. Germline V gene data show CDR1 as MNHEY and CDR2 as SVGAGI. This chain's CDR3 is CASSYRDSRNEQFF. CDR3 DNA sequence: TGTGCCAGCAGTTACCGGGACTCGCGCAATGAGCAGTTCTTC.

The chain recombines TRBV5-4 with TRBJ1-3; 8 bases line up with TRBD1. Germline values: CDR1 SGHNT, CDR2 YYREEE (reference sequence). The CDR3 sequence is 14 residues long. After removal of 3 bases from V and 4 bases from J, the junction contained 3 bases not matched to a gene. The chain's CDR3 is CASSWGTGGNTIYF. Written as DNA, the CDR3 is TGTGCCAGCAGCTGGGGGACAGGCGGAAACACCATATATTTT. Looking up the rest from reference TRBV5-4 and TRBJ1-3 gives the full variable domain: ETGVTQSPTHLIKTRGQQVTLRCSSQSGHNTVSWYQQALGQGPQFIFQYYREEENGRGNFPPRFSGLQFPNYSSELNVNALELDDSALYLCASSWGTGGNTIYFGEGSWLTVV.

The chain has TRBV28 and TRBJ2-3; possible D gene TRBD2, 6 bases. Trimming pared 5 bases from V and 6 bases from J, leaving 24 bases between. The CDR3 runs to 17 residues. Germline V gene sequence: CDR1 MDHEN, CDR2 SYDVKM. The CDR3 region is CASSGGAAQPPGDTQYF. The CDR3 nucleotides are TGTGCCAGCAGTGGAGGGGCGGCGCAACCCCCGGGGGATACGCAGTATTTT. Variable domain in full (rest from reference TRBV28 and TRBJ2-3): DVKVTQSSRYLVKRTGEKVFLECVQDMDHENMFWYRQDPGLGLRLIYFSYDVKMKEKGDIPEGYSVSREKKERFSLILESASTNQTSMYLCASSGGAAQPPGDTQYFGPGTRLTVL.

Concerning this clone itself: The same CDR3 arises from other DNA sequences in this sample as well. The CDR3 bases are TGTGCCAGCAGTCCGCGGGAGCGAGCAGGGGAGCAGTACTTC. Protein product: CASSPRERAGEQYF. V gene TRBV2 combines with J gene TRBJ2-7; 7 bases are shared with TRBD2. Germline lookup yields CDR1 SNHLY and CDR2 FYNNEI. V was pared by 5 bases and J by 7 bases, with 11 bases of the junction left unmatched. This CDR3 has 14 amino acids.

The rearrangement uses TRBV10-3 and TRBJ2-2; D perhaps matches TRBD2 (5 bases). V shed 10 bases and J shed 3 bases, with 6 bases lying between them. Per the germline V gene, CDR1 is ENHRY and CDR2 is SYGVKD. The CDR3 is made up of 11 amino acids. The CDR3 bases are TGTGCCACGAGGGACACCGGGGAGCTGTTTTTT. It is translated as CATRDTGELFF.